These T cell receptor beta chains were read from a single sample in a study of shared clonotypes between healthy human individuals. Here immunoSEQ multiplex PCR was the method, and the copy in TCRdb shows in-frame clones only, minus some. This sample carries 600,000 to 750,000 clones, over 60% of them seen once, and the ten largest clones take around 1.7%. The sequencing sample was made of memory CD4+ T cells sorted from blood. These receptors all stem from a woman in her 30s in good health. Each CDR3 is given with its conserved first and last residue. A D gene is named only where the DNA matches it firmly. Clone sizes are given selectively: once, few, many, or a class where the clone is expanded.

TRBJ2-7	.	TRBV27	TRBD2	TGTGCCAGCAGTCCTGGGGGCGGAGCGGGAGCCTACGAGCAGTACTTC	CASSPGGGAGAYEQYF
TRBJ2-2	.	TRBV19	.	TGTGCCAGTAGTGCAGGACCGAACACCGGGGAGCTGTTTTTT	CASSAGPNTGELFF
TRBJ1-6	.	TRBV18	.	TGTGCCAGCTCACCGGGCGAAAATTCACCCCTCCACTTT	CASSPGENSPLHF
TRBJ2-3	.	TRBV30	TRBD1	TGTGCCTGGAGCCCCGACAGGGGGCTGGTAGTTAGGACAGATACGCAGTATTTT	CAWSPDRGLVVRTDTQYF
TRBJ2-3	.	TRBV4-1	.	TGCGCCAGCAGCCAAGGTGTACAGCACACAGATACGCAGTATTTT	CASSQGVQHTDTQYF
TRBJ1-1	many	TRBV6-5	.	TGTGCCAGCAGTTACCGGTATACAGGGAGGAACACTGAAGCTTTCTTT	CASSYRYTGRNTEAFF
TRBJ2-7	few	TRBV7-7	TRBD2	TGTGCCAGCAGCCCCGGGACTAGCAACGAGCAGTACTTC	CASSPGTSNEQYF
TRBJ2-1	.	TRBV6-1	TRBD2	TGTGCCAGCAGTGCCCCTTCGACTAGCGGGGCCTACAATGAGCAGTTCTTC	CASSAPSTSGAYNEQFF
TRBJ2-6	.	TRBV7-8	.	TGTGCCAGCAGCCCCCGGAGGGCCGGGGCCAACGTCCTGACTTTC	CASSPRRAGANVLTF
TRBJ2-7	.	TRBV4-1	.	TGCGCCAGCAGCCAGGCGACAGTGGGGCCTTACGAGCAGTACTTC	CASSQATVGPYEQYF
TRBJ2-5	.	TRBV7-8	TRBD2	TGTGCCAGCAGCCTGGGGACTAGCCCAATCGGGACCCAGTACTTC	CASSLGTSPIGTQYF
TRBJ2-1	.	TRBV27	.	TGTGCCAGCAGTTTAAACTCCTTTCATGGAGATGAGCAGTTCTTC	CASSLNSFHGDEQFF
TRBJ2-7	.	TRBV5-1	.	TGCGCCAGCAGCTTGACCTCCGGCCTGGAGAGTAACGAGCAGTACTTC	CASSLTSGLESNEQYF
TRBJ1-1	.	TRBV7-2	.	TGTGCCAGCAGCTTAAATGTGGCTGAAGCTTTCTTT	CASSLNVAEAFF
TRBJ2-7	.	TRBV6-5	TRBD2	TGTGCCAGCATGTTTAGCGGGAGCAGTGGCGAGCAGTACTTC	CASMFSGSSGEQYF
TRBJ2-3	.	TRBV2	.	TGTGCCAGCGGGGCCAGCACAGATACGCAGTATTTT	CASGASTDTQYF
TRBJ2-2	.	TRBV5-4	.	TGTGCCAGCAGCAACGGAGGCTCTTACACCGGGGAGCTGTTTTTT	CASSNGGSYTGELFF
TRBJ2-1	.	TRBV2	.	TGTGCCAGCAGTGACTTAGGGTACAATGAGCAGTTCTTC	CASSDLGYNEQFF
TRBJ2-3	.	TRBV7-3	.	TGTGCCAGCAGCTTTCCCCCCTTCACAGATACGCAGTATTTT	CASSFPPFTDTQYF
TRBJ1-1	.	TRBV10-3	.	TGTGCCATCAGTTTGACAGGTACTGAAGCTTTCTTT	CAISLTGTEAFF
TRBJ2-2	.	TRBV19	.	TGTGCCAGTACCAGGGGACTTACCACCGGGGAGCTGTTTTTT	CASTRGLTTGELFF
TRBJ1-1	.	TRBV6-1	.	TGTGCCAGCAGTTTCAGGGGAGGCATGAACACTGAAGCTTTCTTT	CASSFRGGMNTEAFF
TRBJ1-1	.	TRBV25-1	.	TGTGCCAGCAGTAGAGGGTTAGGCACTGAAGCTTTCTTT	CASSRGLGTEAFF
TRBJ1-5	.	TRBV19	TRBD1	TGTGCCAGTAGTCATGACAGGGTGAACAATCAGCCCCAGCATTTT	CASSHDRVNNQPQHF
TRBJ1-5	.	TRBV5-1	.	TGCGCCAGCAGCTTGCGTTTTTATCAGCCCCAGCATTTT	CASSLRFYQPQHF
TRBJ1-1	.	TRBV30	TRBD1	TGTGCCTGGACCCCACAGGGGGACACTGAAGCTTTCTTT	CAWTPQGDTEAFF
TRBJ1-1	.	TRBV19	.	TGTGCCAGTAGGCCCGGACAGTATAACACTGAAGCTTTCTTT	CASRPGQYNTEAFF
TRBJ1-2	.	TRBV19	.	TGTGCCAGTCAACAGATCGGGGTGAGGGGCTACACCTTC	CASQQIGVRGYTF
TRBJ1-4	.	TRBV11-2	TRBD1	TGTGCCAGCAGCTGGGCCGACAGGGGTCTAGAAAAACTGTTTTTT	CASSWADRGLEKLFF
TRBJ2-3	.	TRBV6-5	.	TGTGCCAGCAGTCGGACTGTGGGAAGCACAGATACGCAGTATTTT	CASSRTVGSTDTQYF
TRBJ2-7	.	TRBV11-2	.	TGTGCCAGCAGCTCCATAACAAGCACAATCGGGAGGGGGCTTTACGAGCAGTACTTC	CASSSITSTIGRGLYEQYF
TRBJ2-2	few	TRBV5-4	TRBD1	TGTGCCAGCAGCTTGGCCCTGGGACAGGGGGGTACCGGGGAGCTGTTTTTT	CASSLALGQGGTGELFF
TRBJ1-2	.	TRBV19	.	TGTGCCAGTAGTACCCAGGATAACTATGGCTACACCTTC	CASSTQDNYGYTF
TRBJ1-5	many	TRBV28	.	TGTGCCAGCAGATGGGGCCAGGACTCAAATAGCAATCAGCCCCAGCATTTT	CASRWGQDSNSNQPQHF
TRBJ1-2	.	TRBV7-9	TRBD1	TGTGCCAGCAGCCAAATCACAGGGGGCCTCGGCTATGGCTACACCTTC	CASSQITGGLGYGYTF
TRBJ1-2	.	TRBV5-1	.	TGCGCCAGCAGCTATGAAGTGCCCACCTATGGCTACACCTTC	CASSYEVPTYGYTF
TRBJ1-2	few	TRBV28	TRBD1	TGTGCCAGCAGGACGGGACAGGGGACACGGGGCTACACCTTC	CASRTGQGTRGYTF
TRBJ1-6	.	TRBV25-1	TRBD1	TGTGCCAGCAGTAAGAGACAGGGGGATTCACCCCTCCACTTT	CASSKRQGDSPLHF
TRBJ2-1	once	TRBV5-1	TRBD2	TGCGCCAGCAGCTTGGAAGTAGCGGGACTCGATGAGCAGTTCTTC	CASSLEVAGLDEQFF
TRBJ1-5	.	TRBV2	.	TGTGCCAGCAGTGAAGAGAGGATGCGGAATCAGCCCCAGCATTTT	CASSEERMRNQPQHF